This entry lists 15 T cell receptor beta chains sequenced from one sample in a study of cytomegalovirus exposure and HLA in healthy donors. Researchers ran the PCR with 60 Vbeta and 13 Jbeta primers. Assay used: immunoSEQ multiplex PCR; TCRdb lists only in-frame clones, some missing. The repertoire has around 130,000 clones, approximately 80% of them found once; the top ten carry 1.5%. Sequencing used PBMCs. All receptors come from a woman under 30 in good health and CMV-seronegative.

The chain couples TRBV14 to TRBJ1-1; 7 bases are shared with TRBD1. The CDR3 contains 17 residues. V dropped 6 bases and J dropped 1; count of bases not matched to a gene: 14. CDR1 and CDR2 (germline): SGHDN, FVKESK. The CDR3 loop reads CASSPLWNRGSNTEAFF. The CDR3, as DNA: TGTGCCAGCAGTCCTTTATGGAACAGGGGATCGAACACTGAAGCTTTCTTT.

The CDR3 DNA follows: TGTGCCAGCAGCCCGCCCGCAGGGGCGCAAGATGAGCAGTTCTTC. It is translated as CASSPPAGAQDEQFF. The chain joins TRBV7-9 to TRBJ2-1, with a possible D match to TRBD1 (6 bases). The germline gives CDR1 SEHNR, CDR2 FQNEAQ (reference sequence). The CDR3 runs to 15 residues. The germline V and J ends were trimmed by 5 bases and 8 bases, with 19 bases remaining between them.

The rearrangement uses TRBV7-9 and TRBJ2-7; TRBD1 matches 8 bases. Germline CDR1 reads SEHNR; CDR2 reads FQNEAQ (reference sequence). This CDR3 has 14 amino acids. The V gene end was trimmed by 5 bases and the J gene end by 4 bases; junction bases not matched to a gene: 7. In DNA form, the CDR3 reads TGTGCCAGCAGCACGGACAGGGATGGTTACGAGCAGTACTTC. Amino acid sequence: CASSTDRDGYEQYF.

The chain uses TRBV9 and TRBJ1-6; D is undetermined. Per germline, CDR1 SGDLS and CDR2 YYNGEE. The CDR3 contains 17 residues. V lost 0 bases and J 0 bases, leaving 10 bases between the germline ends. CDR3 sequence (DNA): TGTGCCAGCAGCGTAGAGGCGGGAAGCTCCTATAATTCACCCCTCCACTTT. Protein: CASSVEAGSSYNSPLHF. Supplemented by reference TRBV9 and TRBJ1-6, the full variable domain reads DSGVTQTPKHLITATGQRVTLRCSPRSGDLSVYWYQQSLDQGLQFLIQYYNGEERAKGNILERFSAQQFPDLHSELNLSSLELGDSALYFCASSVEAGSSYNSPLHFGNGTRLTVT.

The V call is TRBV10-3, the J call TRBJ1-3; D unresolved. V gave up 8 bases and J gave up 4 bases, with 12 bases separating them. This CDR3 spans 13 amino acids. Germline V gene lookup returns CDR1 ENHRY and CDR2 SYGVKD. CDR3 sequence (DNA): TGTGCCATCGAAGGAGGAGCCGGAAACACCATATATTTT. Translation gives CAIEGGAGNTIYF.

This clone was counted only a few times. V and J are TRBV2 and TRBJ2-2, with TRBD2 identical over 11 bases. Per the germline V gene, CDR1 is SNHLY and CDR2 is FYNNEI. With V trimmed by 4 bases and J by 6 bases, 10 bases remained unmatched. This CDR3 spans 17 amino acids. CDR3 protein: CASSGYSGRAGAGELFF. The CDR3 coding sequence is TGTGCCAGCAGTGGTTATAGCGGGAGGGCCGGGGCCGGGGAGCTGTTTTTT.

CDR3 DNA sequence: TGCGCCAGCAGCTTGAAGGTCGGAGTGGGCTACACCTTC. It specifies CASSLKVGVGYTF. J is TRBJ1-2 and V is TRBV5-1; D gene uncertain. The CDR3 is 13 residues long. CDR1 SGHRS and CDR2 YFSETQ come from the germline V gene. The V and J ends lost 1 base and 8 bases respectively, with 12 bases between them. Looking up the rest from reference TRBV5-1 and TRBJ1-2 gives the full variable domain: KAGVTQTPRYLIKTRGQQVTLSCSPISGHRSVSWYQQTPGQGLQFLFEYFSETQRNKGNFPGRFSGRQFSNSRSEMNVSTLELGDSALYLCASSLKVGVGYTFGSGTRLTVV.

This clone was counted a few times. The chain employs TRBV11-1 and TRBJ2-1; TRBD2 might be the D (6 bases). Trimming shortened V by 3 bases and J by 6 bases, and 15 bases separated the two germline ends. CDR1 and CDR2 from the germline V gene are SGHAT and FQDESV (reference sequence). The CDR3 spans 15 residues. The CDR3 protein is CASSFGRGNPNEQFF. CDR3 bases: TGTGCCAGCAGCTTCGGTCGGGGGAACCCCAATGAGCAGTTCTTC.

In DNA, the CDR3 is TGTGCCAGCAGTGAGGGACAGGGATTTGTTGAAGCTTTCTTT. It specifies CASSEGQGFVEAFF. This chain uses TRBV6-1 with TRBJ1-1; 9 bases map to TRBD1. V was pared by 3 bases and J by 7 bases, with 6 bases of the junction left unmatched. This CDR3 region has 14 residues. The germline V gene encodes CDR1 MNHNS and CDR2 SASEGT.

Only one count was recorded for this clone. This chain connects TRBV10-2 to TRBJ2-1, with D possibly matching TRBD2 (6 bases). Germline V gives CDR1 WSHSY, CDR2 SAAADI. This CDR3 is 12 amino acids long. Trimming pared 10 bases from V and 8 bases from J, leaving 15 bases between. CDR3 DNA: TGCGCCACCCTCGGGGGTATGCATGAGCAGTTCTTC. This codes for CATLGGMHEQFF.

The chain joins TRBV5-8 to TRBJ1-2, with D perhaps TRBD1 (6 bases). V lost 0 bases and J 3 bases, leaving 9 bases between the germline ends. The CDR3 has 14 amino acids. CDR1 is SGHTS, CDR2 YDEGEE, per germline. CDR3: CASSLATGYYGYTF. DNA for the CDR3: TGTGCCAGCAGCTTGGCGACAGGATACTATGGCTACACCTTC.

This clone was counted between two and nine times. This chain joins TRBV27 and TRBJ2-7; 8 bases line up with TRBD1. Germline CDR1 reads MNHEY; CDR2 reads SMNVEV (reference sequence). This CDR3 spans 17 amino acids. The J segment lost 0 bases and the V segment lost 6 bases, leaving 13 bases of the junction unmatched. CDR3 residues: CASRPLFGTGISYEQYF. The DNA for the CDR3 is TGTGCCAGCAGACCATTATTCGGGACAGGTATCTCCTACGAGCAGTACTTC.

The DNA of the CDR3 is TGTGCCAGCAGCTTTAGGTCGGTCCAAGCGGGAGGATCCTACAATGAGCAGTTCTTC. Protein product: CASSFRSVQAGGSYNEQFF. The chain employs TRBV27 and TRBJ2-1, with TRBD2 identical over 9 bases. This CDR3 spans 19 amino acids. Germline CDR1 is MNHEY and CDR2 is SMNVEV (reference sequence). V shed 6 bases, J shed 1 base, and the junction held 16 bases outside the gene matches.

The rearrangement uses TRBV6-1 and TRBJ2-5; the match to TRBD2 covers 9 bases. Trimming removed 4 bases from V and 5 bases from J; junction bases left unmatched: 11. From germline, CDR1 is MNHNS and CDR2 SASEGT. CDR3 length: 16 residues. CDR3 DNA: TGTGCCAGCAGTGGGACTAGCGTACCGCGATCGGAGACCCAGTACTTC. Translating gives CASSGTSVPRSETQYF.

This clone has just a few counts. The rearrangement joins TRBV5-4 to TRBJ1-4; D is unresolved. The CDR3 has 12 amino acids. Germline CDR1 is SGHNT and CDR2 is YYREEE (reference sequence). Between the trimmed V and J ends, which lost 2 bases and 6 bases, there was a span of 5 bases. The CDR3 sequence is CASSLTDEKLFF. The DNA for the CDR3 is TGTGCCAGCAGCTTAACGGATGAAAAACTGTTTTTT.